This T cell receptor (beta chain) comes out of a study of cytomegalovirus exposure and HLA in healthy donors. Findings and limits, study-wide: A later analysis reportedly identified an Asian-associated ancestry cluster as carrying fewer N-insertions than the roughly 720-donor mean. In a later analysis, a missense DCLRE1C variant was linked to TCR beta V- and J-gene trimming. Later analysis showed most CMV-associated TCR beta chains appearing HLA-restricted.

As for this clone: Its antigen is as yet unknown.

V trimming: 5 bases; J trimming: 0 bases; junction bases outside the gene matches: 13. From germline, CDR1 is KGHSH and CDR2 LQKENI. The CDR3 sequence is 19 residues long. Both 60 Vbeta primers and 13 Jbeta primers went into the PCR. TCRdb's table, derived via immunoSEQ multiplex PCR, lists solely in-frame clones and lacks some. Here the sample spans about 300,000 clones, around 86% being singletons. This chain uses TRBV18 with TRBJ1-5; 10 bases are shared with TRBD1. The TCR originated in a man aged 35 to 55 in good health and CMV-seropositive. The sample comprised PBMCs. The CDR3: CASSGGQGPQVASNQPQHF. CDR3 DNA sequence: TGTGCCAGCTCAGGGGGACAGGGGCCGCAAGTGGCTAGCAATCAGCCCCAGCATTTT.